What follows is one TCR beta chain and its context. These data come from a study of OX40 agonist ivuxolimab in advanced cancers. Study-level information: While on treatment, patients had intravenous ivuxolimab at 0.01 to 10 mg/kg every 2 weeks.

The assay was immunoSEQ multiplex PCR, and TCRdb's table has in-frame clones only and misses some. Among 31,000 or so clones, roughly four fifths were seen once, and the ten largest hold about 20%. The input for sequencing was CD4+ or CD8+ T cells sorted from blood, taken in a trial of the OX40 agonist ivuxolimab. The TCR originated in an adult with an advanced solid tumor such as melanoma, head and neck, liver or kidney cancer.

DNA of the CDR3: TGTGCCAGCAAACCGGGACAGGGTCGGTCCGCCGGGGAGCTGTTTTTT. Protein: CASKPGQGRSAGELFF. J is TRBJ2-2 and V is TRBV27, with 9 bases identical to TRBD1. CDR3 length: 16 amino acids. V gave up 7 bases and J gave up 6 bases; unmatched junction bases: 12. Germline CDR1 is MNHEY and CDR2 is SMNVEV (reference sequence).